This T cell receptor (beta chain) comes out of a study of monozygotic twins with inflammatory bowel disease. Study-level findings and limits: Evidence did not back any single strong signal or clonotype linked to IBD.

UMIs that had a 6-nucleotide sample barcode were put in using template switching. Reprocessing the 5' RACE reads, TCRdb reports a single entry for every CDR3 protein and omits DNA. The sample totals more than 110,000 distinct CDR3 sequences. To note about this clonotype: Its antigen is still unknown.

The CDR3 has 16 residues. Germline CDR1 is SGHRS and CDR2 is YFSETQ. Total RNA isolation used whole blood (no T cell sorting was performed). The source material was blood. The clonotype was recovered from a human donor with ulcerative colitis or Crohn's disease, or a healthy co-twin of an affected twin (not recorded which). The V gene is TRBV5-1, the J gene TRBJ2-7; TCRdb selects TRBD1, and the lack of DNA leaves this call unchecked. The CDR3: CASSVGTGVLSYEQYF.